These T cell receptor beta chains were read from a single sample in a study of cytomegalovirus exposure and HLA in healthy donors. Here immunoSEQ multiplex PCR was the method, and the copy in TCRdb shows in-frame clones only, minus some. This sample's table has more than 60,000 clones. Specimen: PBMCs. The receptor set was obtained from a boy younger than 18 in good health and CMV-seronegative. Each CDR3 is given with its conserved first and last residue. The order of the fields is D gene, V gene, CDR3 protein. The D gene is left open where the match is weak.

-,TRBV27,CASSLADTQYF
TRBD1,TRBV18,CASSPRQGMNTEAFF
-,TRBV10-3,CATLRTRTGISNTGELFF
-,TRBV6-5,CASSYYYAEFYEQYF
-,TRBV9,CASTRFRGTEAFF
TRBD1,TRBV5-1,CASSPGQLNYGYTF
-,TRBV27,CASSLRTASTDTQYF
TRBD2,TRBV11-2,CASSDRGTSGSAYEQYF
TRBD1,TRBV11-3,CASSSDGQVEAFF
-,TRBV9,CASSVGGGASTDTQYF
-,TRBV28,CASSPLGAVNTEAFF
TRBD2,TRBV29-1,CSVWTSGGADTQYF
TRBD1,TRBV7-2,CASKTRGTVNEKLFF
-,TRBV4-3,CASSQEGIQGEAFF
-,TRBV30,CAWSSVDVLGGTMNTEAFF
-,TRBV19,CATRLPLGVSNEKLFF
-,TRBV5-1,CASSSGQLENEKLFF
-,TRBV5-1,CASSLDGQALYGYTF
-,TRBV19,CASRPRTEQETQYF
-,TRBV14,CASSQTPNSYNEQFF
TRBD2,TRBV7-2,CASSSGLAGGDTQYF
-,TRBV7-2,CASSLDSWRGTEAFF
TRBD1,TRBV29-1,CSVEDLDRGRGYTF
-,TRBV4-3,CASSQERTRPTLNSPLHF
TRBD1,TRBV15,CATSRDQTGANSEQYF